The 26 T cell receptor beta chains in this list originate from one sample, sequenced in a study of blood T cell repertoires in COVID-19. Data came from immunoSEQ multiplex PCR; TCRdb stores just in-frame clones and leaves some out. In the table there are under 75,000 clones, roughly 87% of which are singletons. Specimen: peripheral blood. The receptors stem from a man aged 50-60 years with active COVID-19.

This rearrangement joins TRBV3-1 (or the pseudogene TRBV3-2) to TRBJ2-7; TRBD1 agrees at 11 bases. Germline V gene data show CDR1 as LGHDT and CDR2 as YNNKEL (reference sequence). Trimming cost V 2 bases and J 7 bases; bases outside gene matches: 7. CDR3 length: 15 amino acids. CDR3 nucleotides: TGTGCCAGCAGCCAAATCGGGACAGGGGGTGGTGAGCAGTACTTC. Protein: CASSQIGTGGGEQYF.

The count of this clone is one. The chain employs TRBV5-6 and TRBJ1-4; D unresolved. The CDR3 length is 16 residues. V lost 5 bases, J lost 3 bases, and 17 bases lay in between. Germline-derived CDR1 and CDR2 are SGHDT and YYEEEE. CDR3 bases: TGTGCCAGCAGTTTTAAGTCCTCAGGTGCTAATGAAAAACTGTTTTTT. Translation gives CASSFKSSGANEKLFF.

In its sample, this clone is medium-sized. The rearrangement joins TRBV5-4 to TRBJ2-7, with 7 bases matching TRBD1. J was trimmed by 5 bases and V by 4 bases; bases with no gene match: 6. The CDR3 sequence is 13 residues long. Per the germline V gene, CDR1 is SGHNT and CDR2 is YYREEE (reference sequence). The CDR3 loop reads CASSGDSYNEQYF. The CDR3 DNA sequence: TGTGCCAGCAGCGGGGACAGCTATAACGAGCAGTACTTC.

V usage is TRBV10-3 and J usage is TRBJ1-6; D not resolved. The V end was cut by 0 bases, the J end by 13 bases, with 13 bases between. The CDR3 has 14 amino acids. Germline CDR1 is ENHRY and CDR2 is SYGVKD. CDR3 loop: CAISESTGVSPLHF. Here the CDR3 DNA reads TGTGCCATCAGTGAGTCGACCGGGGTATCGCCCCTCCACTTT.

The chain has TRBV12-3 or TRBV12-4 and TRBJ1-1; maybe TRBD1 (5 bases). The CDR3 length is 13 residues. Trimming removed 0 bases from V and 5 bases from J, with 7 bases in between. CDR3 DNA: TGTGCCAGCAGTTTAGCGCGGGGGACTGAAGCTTTCTTT. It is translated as CASSLARGTEAFF.

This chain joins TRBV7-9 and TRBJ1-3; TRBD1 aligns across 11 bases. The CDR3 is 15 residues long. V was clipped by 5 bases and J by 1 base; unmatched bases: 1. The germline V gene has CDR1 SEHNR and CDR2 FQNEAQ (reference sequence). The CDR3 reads CASSRDRGSGNTIYF. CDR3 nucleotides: TGTGCCAGCAGCCGGGACAGGGGGTCTGGAAACACCATATATTTT.

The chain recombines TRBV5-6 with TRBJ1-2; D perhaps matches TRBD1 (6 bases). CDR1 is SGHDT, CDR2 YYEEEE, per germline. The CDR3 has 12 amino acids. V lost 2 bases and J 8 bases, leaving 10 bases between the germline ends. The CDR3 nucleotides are TGTGCCAGCAGCTTCCTCAGGGGCGGCTACACCTTC. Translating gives CASSFLRGGYTF.

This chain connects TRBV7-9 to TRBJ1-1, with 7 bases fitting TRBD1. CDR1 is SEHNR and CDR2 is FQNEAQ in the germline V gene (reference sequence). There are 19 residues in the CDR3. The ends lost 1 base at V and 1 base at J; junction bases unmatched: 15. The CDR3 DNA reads TGTGCCAGCAGCTTAGGAGGGGGCAGGGGAGGTGCGGGGAACACTGAAGCTTTCTTT. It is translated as CASSLGGGRGGAGNTEAFF. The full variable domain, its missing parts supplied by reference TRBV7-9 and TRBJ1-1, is DTGVSQNPRHKITKRGQNVTFRCDPISEHNRLYWYRQTLGQGPEFLTYFQNEAQLEKSRLLSDRFSAERPKGSFSTLEIQRTEQGDSAMYLCASSLGGGRGGAGNTEAFFGQGTRLTVV.

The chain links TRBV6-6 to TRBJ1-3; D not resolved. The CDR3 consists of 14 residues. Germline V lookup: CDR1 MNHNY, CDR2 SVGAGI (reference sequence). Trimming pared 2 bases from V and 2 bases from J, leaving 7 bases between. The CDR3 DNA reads TGTGCCAGCAGTTACGGGGAGGCTGGAAACACCATATATTTT. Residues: CASSYGEAGNTIYF.

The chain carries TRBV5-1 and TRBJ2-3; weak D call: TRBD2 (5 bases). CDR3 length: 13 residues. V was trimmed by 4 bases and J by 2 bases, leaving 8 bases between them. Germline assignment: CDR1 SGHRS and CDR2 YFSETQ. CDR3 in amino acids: CASSAGFTDTQYF. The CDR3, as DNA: TGCGCCAGCAGCGCGGGTTTCACAGATACGCAGTATTTT.

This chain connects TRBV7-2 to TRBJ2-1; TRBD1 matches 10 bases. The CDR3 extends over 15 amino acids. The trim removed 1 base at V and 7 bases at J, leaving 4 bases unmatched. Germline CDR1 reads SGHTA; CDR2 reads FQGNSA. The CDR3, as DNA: TGTGCCAGCAGCTTAGGGACAGGGGGGAGGAATGAGCAGTTCTTC. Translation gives CASSLGTGGRNEQFF.

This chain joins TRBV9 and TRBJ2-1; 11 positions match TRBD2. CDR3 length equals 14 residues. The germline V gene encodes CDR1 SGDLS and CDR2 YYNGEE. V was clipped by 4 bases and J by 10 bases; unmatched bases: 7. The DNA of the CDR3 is TGTGCCAGCAGCCTACCGGGACTAGCGGTGGAGCAGTTCTTC. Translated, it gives CASSLPGLAVEQFF.

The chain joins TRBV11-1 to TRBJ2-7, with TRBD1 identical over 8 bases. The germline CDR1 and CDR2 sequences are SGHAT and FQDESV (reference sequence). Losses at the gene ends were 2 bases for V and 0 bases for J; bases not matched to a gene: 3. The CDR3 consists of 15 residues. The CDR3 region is CASSLTGGLSYEQYF. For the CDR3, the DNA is TGTGCCAGCAGCTTAACAGGGGGGCTCTCCTACGAGCAGTACTTC.

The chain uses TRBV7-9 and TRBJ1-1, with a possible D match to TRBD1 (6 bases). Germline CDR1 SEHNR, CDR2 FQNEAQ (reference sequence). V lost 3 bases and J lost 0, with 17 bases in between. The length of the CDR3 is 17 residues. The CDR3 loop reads CASSFPQGGSMNTEAFF. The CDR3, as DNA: TGTGCCAGCAGCTTTCCCCAAGGGGGTTCAATGAACACTGAAGCTTTCTTT.

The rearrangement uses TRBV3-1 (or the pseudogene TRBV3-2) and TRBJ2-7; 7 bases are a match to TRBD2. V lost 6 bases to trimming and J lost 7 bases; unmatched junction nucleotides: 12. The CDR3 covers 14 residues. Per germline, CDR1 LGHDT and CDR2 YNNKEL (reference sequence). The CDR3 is CASSSTTRGLEQYF. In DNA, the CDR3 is TGTGCCAGCAGTTCCACCACGCGGGGGTTAGAGCAGTACTTC.

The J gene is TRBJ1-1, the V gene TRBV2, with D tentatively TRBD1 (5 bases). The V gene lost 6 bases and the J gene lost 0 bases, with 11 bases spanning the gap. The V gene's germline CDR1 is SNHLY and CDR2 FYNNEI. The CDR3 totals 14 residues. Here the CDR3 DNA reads TGTGCCAGCAGGCCGGGACTTCTGAACACTGAAGCTTTCTTT. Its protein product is CASRPGLLNTEAFF.

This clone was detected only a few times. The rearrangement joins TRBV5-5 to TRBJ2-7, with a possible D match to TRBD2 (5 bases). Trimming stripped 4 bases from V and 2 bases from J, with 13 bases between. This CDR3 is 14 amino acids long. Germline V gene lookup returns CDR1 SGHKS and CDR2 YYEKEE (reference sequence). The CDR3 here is CASSLVGVTYEQYF. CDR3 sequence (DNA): TGTGCCAGCAGCCTGGTCGGGGTAACCTACGAGCAGTACTTC.

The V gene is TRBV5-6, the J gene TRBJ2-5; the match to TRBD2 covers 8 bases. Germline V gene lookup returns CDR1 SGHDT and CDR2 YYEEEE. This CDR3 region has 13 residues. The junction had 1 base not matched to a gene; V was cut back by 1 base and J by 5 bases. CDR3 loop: CASSLRLAETQYF. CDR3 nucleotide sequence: TGTGCCAGCAGCTTGAGACTAGCGGAGACCCAGTACTTC.

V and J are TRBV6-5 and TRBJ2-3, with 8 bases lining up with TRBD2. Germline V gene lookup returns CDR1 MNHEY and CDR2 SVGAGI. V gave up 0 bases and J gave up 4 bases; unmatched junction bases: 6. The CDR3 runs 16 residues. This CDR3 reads CASSYSGGGSPDTQYF. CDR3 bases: TGTGCCAGCAGTTACTCAGGCGGGGGGTCACCAGATACGCAGTATTTT.

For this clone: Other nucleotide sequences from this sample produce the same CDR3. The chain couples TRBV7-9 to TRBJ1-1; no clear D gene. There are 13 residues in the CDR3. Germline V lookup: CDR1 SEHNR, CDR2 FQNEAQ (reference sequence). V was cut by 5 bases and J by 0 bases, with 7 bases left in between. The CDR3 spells CASSLDMNTEAFF. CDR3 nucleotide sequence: TGTGCCAGCAGCCTCGACATGAACACTGAAGCTTTCTTT.

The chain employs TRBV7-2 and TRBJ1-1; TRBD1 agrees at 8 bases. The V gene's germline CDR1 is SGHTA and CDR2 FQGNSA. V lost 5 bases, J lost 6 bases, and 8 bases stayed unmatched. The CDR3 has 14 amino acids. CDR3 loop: CASSPRQGSAEAFF. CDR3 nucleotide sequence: TGTGCCAGCAGCCCCCGACAGGGGTCGGCTGAAGCTTTCTTT.

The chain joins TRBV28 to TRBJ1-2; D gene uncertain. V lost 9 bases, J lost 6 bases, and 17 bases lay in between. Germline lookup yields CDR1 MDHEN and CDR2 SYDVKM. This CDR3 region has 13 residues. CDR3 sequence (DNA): TGTGCCAGGGAGGGAACTGCCACCCATGGCTACACCTTC. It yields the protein CAREGTATHGYTF.

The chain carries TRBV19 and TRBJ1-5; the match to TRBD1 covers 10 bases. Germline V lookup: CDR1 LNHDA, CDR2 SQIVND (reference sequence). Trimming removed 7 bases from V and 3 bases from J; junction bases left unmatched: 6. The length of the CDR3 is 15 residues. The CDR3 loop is CASTRDRGYNQPQHF. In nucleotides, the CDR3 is TGTGCCAGTACTCGGGACAGGGGATACAATCAGCCCCAGCATTTT.

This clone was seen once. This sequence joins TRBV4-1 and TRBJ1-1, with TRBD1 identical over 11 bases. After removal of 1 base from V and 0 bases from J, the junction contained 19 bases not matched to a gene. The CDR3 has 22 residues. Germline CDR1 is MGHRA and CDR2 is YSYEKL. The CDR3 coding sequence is TGCGCCAGCAGCCAAGTGCGTCTTGGACAGGGGGCTCAGTTCATCGTGAACACTGAAGCTTTCTTT. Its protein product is CASSQVRLGQGAQFIVNTEAFF.

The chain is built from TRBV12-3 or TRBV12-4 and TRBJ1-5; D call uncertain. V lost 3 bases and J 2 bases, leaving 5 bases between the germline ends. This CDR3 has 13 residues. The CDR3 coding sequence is TGTGCCAGCAGTTTTGAGGGCAATCAGCCCCAGCATTTT. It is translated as CASSFEGNQPQHF.

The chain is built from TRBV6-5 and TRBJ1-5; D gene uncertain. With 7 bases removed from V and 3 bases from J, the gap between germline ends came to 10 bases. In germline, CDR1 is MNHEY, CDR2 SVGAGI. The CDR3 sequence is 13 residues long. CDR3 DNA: TGTGCCAGCACTTCAGGAAACAATCAGCCCCAGCATTTT. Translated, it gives CASTSGNNQPQHF.